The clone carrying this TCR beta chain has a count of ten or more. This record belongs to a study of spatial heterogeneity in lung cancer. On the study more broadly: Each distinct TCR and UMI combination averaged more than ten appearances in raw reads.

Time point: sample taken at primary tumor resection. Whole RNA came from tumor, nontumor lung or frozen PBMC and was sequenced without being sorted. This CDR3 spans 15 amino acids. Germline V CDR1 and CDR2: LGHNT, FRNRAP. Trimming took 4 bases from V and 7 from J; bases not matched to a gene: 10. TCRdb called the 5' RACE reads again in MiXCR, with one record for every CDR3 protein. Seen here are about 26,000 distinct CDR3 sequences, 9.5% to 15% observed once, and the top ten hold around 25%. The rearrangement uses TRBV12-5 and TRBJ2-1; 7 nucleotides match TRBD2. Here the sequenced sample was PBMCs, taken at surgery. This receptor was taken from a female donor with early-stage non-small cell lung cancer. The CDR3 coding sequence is TGTGCTAGTGGTTCAGCCAGCGGGGATAGGAATGAGCAGTTCTTC. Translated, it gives CASGSASGDRNEQFF.